A single TCR beta chain is shown here with its context. Its specificity is unknown. MiXCR was run by TCRdb on the reads, yielding one entry per CDR3 protein. The sample records around 320,000 distinct CDR3 sequences, 8% to 10% being singletons. The germline CDR1 and CDR2 sequences are MNHEY and SVGAGI. The germline V and J ends were trimmed by 5 bases and 5 bases, with 9 bases remaining between them. This CDR3 has 12 amino acids. The data are from a study of T cell repertoires in cytomegalovirus infection. In the study overall: In public TCR beta signatures, there were indications of both CMV infection and matching HLA type. Study observations and caveats: HLA-C-restricted TCR beta clonotypes specific for CMV led the ex vivo response. Cumulated frequencies of public TCR beta families served to identify carriers of CMV plus the relevant HLA.

Sequencing was carried out using PBMCs. The TCR originated in a human donor in good health (CMV status not recorded). Some clones in this sample may be carry-over from other donors' samples. The genes are TRBV6-5 and TRBJ2-5; D is possibly TRBD1 or TRBD2 (6 bases each). The CDR3 is CASSTGRETQYF. The CDR3 bases are TGTGCCAGCAGTACAGGGAGGGAGACCCAGTACTTC.